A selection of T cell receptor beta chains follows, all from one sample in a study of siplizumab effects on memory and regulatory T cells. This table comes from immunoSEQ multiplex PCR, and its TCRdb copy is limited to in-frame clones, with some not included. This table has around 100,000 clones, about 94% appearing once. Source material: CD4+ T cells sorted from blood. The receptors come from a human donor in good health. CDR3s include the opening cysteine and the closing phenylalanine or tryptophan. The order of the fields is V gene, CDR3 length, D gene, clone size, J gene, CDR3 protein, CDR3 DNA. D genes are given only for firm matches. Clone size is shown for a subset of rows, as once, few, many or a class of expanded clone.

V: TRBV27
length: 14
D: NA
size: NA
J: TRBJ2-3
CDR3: CASSLGGAIDTQYF
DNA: TGTGCCAGCAGTTTAGGGGGGGCAATAGATACGCAGTATTTT

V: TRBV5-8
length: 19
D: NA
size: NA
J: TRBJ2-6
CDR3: CASSLAVGSLRSGANVLTF
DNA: TGTGCCAGCAGCTTGGCCGTGGGCAGCCTTCGCTCTGGGGCCAACGTCCTGACTTTC

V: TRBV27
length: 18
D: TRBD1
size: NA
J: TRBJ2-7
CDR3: CASSLTIRPQGAVYEQYF
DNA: TGTGCCAGCAGTTTGACCATTCGACCACAGGGGGCCGTCTACGAGCAGTACTTC

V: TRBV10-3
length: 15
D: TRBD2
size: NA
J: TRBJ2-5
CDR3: CAISSTSGEQETQYF
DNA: TGTGCCATCAGCTCGACTAGCGGAGAGCAAGAGACCCAGTACTTC

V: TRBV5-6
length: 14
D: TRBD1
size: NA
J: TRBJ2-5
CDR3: CASTRPGGKETQYF
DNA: TGTGCCAGCACGAGACCAGGGGGTAAAGAGACCCAGTACTTC

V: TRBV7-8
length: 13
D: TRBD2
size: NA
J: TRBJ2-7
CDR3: CASLSGSENEQYF
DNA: TGTGCCAGCCTTAGCGGGAGCGAGAACGAGCAGTACTTC

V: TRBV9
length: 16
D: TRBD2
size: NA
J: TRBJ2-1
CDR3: CASSVVAGGPGNEQFF
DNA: TGTGCCAGCAGCGTCGTAGCGGGAGGGCCCGGAAATGAGCAGTTCTTC

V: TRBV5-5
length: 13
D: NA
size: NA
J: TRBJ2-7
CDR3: CASSLGPYYEQYF
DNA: TGTGCCAGCAGCTTGGGACCGTACTACGAGCAGTACTTC

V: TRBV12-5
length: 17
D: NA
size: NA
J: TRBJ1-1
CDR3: CASGLVLGAAVNTEAFF
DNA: TGTGCTAGTGGTTTGGTACTGGGGGCGGCCGTGAACACTGAAGCTTTCTTT

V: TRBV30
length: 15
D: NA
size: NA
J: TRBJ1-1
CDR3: CAWSPREGSGTEAFF
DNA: TGTGCCTGGAGCCCTAGGGAGGGGTCGGGCACTGAAGCTTTCTTT

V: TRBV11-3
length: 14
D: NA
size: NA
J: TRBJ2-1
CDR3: CASSAGGSYNEQFF
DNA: TGTGCCAGCAGCGCCGGGGGATCCTACAATGAGCAGTTCTTC

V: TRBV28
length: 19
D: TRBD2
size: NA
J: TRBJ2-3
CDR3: CASSIPPSSGARRADTQYF
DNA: TGTGCCAGCAGCATCCCCCCCTCTAGCGGCGCCCGTCGGGCAGATACGCAGTATTTT

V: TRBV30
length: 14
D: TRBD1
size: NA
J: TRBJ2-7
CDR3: CAWNMGQGPHEQYF
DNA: TGTGCCTGGAATATGGGACAGGGACCTCACGAGCAGTACTTC

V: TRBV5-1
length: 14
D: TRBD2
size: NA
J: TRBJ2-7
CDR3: CASSHRDYPYEQYF
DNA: TGCGCCAGCAGCCACCGGGACTATCCCTACGAGCAGTACTTC

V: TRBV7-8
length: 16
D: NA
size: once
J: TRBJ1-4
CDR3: CASSLRFRGADEKLFF
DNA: TGTGCCAGCAGCCTAAGATTCCGGGGGGCAGATGAAAAACTGTTTTTT

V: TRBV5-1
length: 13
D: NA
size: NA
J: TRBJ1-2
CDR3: CASSLVEGYGYTF
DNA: TGCGCCAGCAGCTTGGTTGAGGGCTATGGCTACACCTTC

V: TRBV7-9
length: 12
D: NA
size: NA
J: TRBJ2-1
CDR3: CASSPINNEQFF
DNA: TGTGCCAGCAGCCCAATAAACAATGAGCAGTTCTTC

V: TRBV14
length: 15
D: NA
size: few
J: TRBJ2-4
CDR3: CASSPRTSAKNIQYF
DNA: TGTGCCAGCAGCCCTAGGACATCAGCCAAAAACATTCAGTACTTC

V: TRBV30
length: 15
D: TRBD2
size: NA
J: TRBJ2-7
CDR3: CATEGLAGLPYEQYF
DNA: TGTGCTACGGAAGGACTAGCGGGACTTCCCTACGAGCAGTACTTC

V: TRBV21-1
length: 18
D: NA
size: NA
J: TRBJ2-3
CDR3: CASSKVYDSYSSTDTQYF
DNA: TGTGCCAGCAGCAAAGTTTACGACTCCTACAGTAGCACAGATACGCAGTATTTT

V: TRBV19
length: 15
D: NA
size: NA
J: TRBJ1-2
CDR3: CASSRPPAGESGYTF
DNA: TGTGCCAGTAGTAGGCCCCCTGCAGGGGAGTCGGGCTACACCTTC

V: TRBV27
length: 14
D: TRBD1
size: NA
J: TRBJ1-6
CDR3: CASSSLTGNSPLHF
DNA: TGTGCCAGCAGTTCCTTGACAGGGAATTCACCCCTCCACTTT

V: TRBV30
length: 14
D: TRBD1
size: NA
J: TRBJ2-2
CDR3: CAWSRQGNTGELFF
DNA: TGTGCCTGGAGCAGACAGGGAAACACCGGGGAGCTGTTTTTT

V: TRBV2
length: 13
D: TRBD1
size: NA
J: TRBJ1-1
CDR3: CASSGQGATEAFF
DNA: TGTGCCAGCAGTGGACAGGGGGCTACTGAAGCTTTCTTT

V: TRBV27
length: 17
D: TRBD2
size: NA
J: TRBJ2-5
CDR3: CASSLKRGSGSAETQYF
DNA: TGTGCCAGCAGCCTTAAAAGGGGGAGCGGGAGCGCAGAGACCCAGTACTTC

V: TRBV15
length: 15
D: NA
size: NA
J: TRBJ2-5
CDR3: CATSRESNFQETQYF
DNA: TGTGCCACCAGCAGAGAGTCAAACTTCCAAGAGACCCAGTACTTC

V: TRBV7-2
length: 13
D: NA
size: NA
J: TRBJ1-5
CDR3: CASSLAAIQPQHF
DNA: TGTGCCAGCAGCTTAGCGGCAATCCAGCCCCAGCATTTT

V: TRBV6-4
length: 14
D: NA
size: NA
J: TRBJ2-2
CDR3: CASSVRLANGELFF
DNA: TGTGCCAGCAGTGTTCGGCTGGCCAACGGGGAGCTGTTTTTT

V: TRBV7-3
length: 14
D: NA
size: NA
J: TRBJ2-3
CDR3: CASSLTTSGDTQYF
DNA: TGTGCCAGCAGCTTAACGACCTCGGGGGATACGCAGTATTTT

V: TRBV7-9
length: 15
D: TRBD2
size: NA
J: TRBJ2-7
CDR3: CASSSSRGGRYEQYF
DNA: TGTGCCAGCAGCTCATCCCGCGGGGGTCGGTACGAGCAGTACTTC

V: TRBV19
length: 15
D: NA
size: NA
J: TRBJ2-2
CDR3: CASSMVAANTGELFF
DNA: TGTGCCAGTAGTATGGTAGCAGCTAACACCGGGGAGCTGTTTTTT